Listed below are T cell receptor beta chains from one sample, sequenced in a study of shared clonotypes between healthy human individuals. The data were produced by immunoSEQ multiplex PCR, yet TCRdb's version contains in-frame clones alone and is incomplete. This repertoire shows under 600,000 clones, 95% to 97% found once; its top ten account for 0.05% to 0.07%. The sequenced sample consisted of naive CD4+ T cells sorted from blood. The receptors originated from a woman aged 25 to 39 in good health. CDR3s include the opening cysteine and the closing phenylalanine or tryptophan. The D gene is left open where the match is weak. For some rows the clone size is stated as once, few or many, or as a class when expanded; others skip it.

abundance	d_gene	j_gene	v_gene	CDR3nt	CDR3aa
few	.	TRBJ1-1	TRBV30	TGTGCCTGGAGTGCTGTGAACACTGAAGCTTTCTTT	CAWSAVNTEAFF
.	.	TRBJ2-2	TRBV5-1	TGCGCCAGCAGCTCTTCCCGAACAATCCTGAGCGGGCCTTCGAACACCGGGGAGCTGTTTTTT	CASSSSRTILSGPSNTGELFF
.	.	TRBJ2-3	TRBV20-1	TGCAGTGCTAAAACAGATACGCAGTATTTT	CSAKTDTQYF
.	TRBD2	TRBJ2-5	TRBV5-6	TGTGCCAGCAGCTCAGCGGGAGTTGGCCAAGAGACCCAGTACTTC	CASSSAGVGQETQYF
.	.	TRBJ2-7	TRBV5-1	TGCGCCAGCAGCCCCGGCGAAACAGGGTTTCGGGAGCAGTACTTC	CASSPGETGFREQYF
.	TRBD2	TRBJ2-1	TRBV11-2	TGTGCCAGCAGCTTACTGTATAGGGCTAGCGGGATTAGTGAGCAGTTCTTC	CASSLLYRASGISEQFF
.	TRBD2	TRBJ2-1	TRBV28	TGTGCCAGCAGTTTTAGCGGGAGCCGCAATGAGCAGTTCTTC	CASSFSGSRNEQFF
.	TRBD2	TRBJ2-7	TRBV2	TGTGCCAGCAGGGCTAGCGGGATCCCAACCTACGAGCAGTACTTC	CASRASGIPTYEQYF
.	.	TRBJ1-5	TRBV28	TGTGCCAGCAGTTTAGTAAACAGTAATCAGCCCCAGCATTTT	CASSLVNSNQPQHF
.	.	TRBJ2-2	TRBV11-2	TGTGCCAGCAGGTTATCAACACCGAACACCGGGGAGCTGTTTTTT	CASRLSTPNTGELFF
.	.	TRBJ2-2	TRBV5-5	TGTGCCAGCAGCTTAAGGAGGGGGCGGTCGAACACCGGGGAGCTGTTTTTT	CASSLRRGRSNTGELFF
.	TRBD1	TRBJ2-1	TRBV11-3	TGTGCCAGCAGTACACAAAAGGAGACAGGGATCGCCCACAATGAGCAGTTCTTC	CASSTQKETGIAHNEQFF
.	TRBD2	TRBJ2-3	TRBV19	TGTGCCAGTAGTGGTATGGGCGGGAGTAATACGCAGTATTTT	CASSGMGGSNTQYF
.	.	TRBJ1-1	TRBV28	TGTGCCAGCAGAGCAAGGGTTTTCACTGAAGCTTTCTTT	CASRARVFTEAFF
.	TRBD2	TRBJ2-3	TRBV7-9	TGTGCCAGCAGCTATACTAGCGGGCGAACAGATACGCAGTATTTT	CASSYTSGRTDTQYF
.	TRBD2	TRBJ2-1	TRBV5-1	TGCGCCAGCAGCTTAGGACTAGCGGGAGCGGGTGAGCAGTTCTTC	CASSLGLAGAGEQFF
.	TRBD2	TRBJ2-1	TRBV27	TGTGCCAGCAGTTTATCGAGAACTAGCGGGCAAGAGCAGTTCTTC	CASSLSRTSGQEQFF
.	.	TRBJ1-5	TRBV11-2	TGTGCCAGCAGCTTAGAGGGTCAGCCCCAGCATTTT	CASSLEGQPQHF
.	TRBD2	TRBJ2-7	TRBV7-2	TGTGCCAGCAGCTTACATAGGGGAGGGTCCGAGCAGTACTTC	CASSLHRGGSEQYF